The T cell receptor beta chain under discussion was sequenced for a study of cytomegalovirus exposure and HLA in healthy donors. Overall study results and limits: In vitro assays verified that three CMV-associated chains recognized CMV antigens specifically.

As for this clone: As yet, its antigen is unknown.

Both 60 Vbeta primers and 13 Jbeta primers went into the PCR. Sequenced by immunoSEQ multiplex PCR; TCRdb stores in-frame clones only, minus some. In the table there are under 200,000 clones, roughly 75% of which are singletons. Per the germline V gene, CDR1 is MRHNA and CDR2 is SNTAGT. This CDR3 region has 13 residues. The V end was cut by 4 bases, the J end by 4 bases, with 9 bases between. The J gene is TRBJ2-3, the V gene TRBV6-4; D is possibly TRBD1 (5 bases). Sequencing input: PBMCs. This clonotype was obtained from a man aged 40-49 years in good health and CMV-seronegative. For the CDR3, the DNA is TGTGCCAGCAGTGCCCAAGGGGCAGATACGCAGTATTTT. It is translated as CASSAQGADTQYF.